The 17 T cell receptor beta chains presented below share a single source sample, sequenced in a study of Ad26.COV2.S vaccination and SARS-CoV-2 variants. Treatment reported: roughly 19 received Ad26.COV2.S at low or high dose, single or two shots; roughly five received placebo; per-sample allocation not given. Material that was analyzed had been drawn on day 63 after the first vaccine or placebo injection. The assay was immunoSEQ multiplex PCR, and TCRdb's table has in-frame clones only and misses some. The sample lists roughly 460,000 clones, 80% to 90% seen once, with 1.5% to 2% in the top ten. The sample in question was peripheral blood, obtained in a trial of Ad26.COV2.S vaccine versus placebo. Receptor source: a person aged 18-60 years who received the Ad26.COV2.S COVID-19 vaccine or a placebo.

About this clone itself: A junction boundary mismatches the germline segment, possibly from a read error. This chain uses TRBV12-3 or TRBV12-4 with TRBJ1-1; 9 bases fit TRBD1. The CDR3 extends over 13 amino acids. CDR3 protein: CASSFAGTGSLLF. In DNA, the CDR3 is TGTGCCAGCAGTTTCGCCGGGACAGGGTCCCTGCTATTT.

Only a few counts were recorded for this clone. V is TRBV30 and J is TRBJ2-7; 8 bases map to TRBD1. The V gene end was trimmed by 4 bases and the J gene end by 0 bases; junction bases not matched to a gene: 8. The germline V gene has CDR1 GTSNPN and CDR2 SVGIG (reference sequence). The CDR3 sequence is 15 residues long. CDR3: CAWNVGQGGSYEQYF. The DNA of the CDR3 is TGTGCCTGGAACGTCGGACAGGGAGGCTCCTACGAGCAGTACTTC. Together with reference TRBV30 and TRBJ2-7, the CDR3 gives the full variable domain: SQTIHQWPATLVQPVGSPLSLECTVEGTSNPNLYWYRQAAGRGLQLLFYSVGIGQISSEVPQNLSASRPQDRQFILSSKKLLLSDSGFYLCAWNVGQGGSYEQYFGPGTRLTVT.

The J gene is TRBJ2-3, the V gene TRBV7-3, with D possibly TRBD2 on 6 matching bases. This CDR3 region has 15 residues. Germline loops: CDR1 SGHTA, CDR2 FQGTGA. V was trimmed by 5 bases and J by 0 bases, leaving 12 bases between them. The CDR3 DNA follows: TGTGCCAGCAGCCCCTCGGGGGTAAGCACAGATACGCAGTATTTT. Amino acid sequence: CASSPSGVSTDTQYF.

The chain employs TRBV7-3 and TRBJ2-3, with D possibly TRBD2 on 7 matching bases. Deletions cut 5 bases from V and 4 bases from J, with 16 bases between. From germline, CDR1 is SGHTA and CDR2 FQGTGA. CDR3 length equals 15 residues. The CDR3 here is CASSPSRGGADTQYF. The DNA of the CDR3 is TGTGCCAGCAGCCCCAGTAGGGGGGGGGCAGATACGCAGTATTTT.

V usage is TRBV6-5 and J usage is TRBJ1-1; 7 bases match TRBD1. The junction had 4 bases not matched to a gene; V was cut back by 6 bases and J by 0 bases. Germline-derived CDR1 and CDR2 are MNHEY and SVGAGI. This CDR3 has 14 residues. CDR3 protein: CASRPTGMNTEAFF. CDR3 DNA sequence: TGTGCCAGCAGACCGACAGGGATGAACACTGAAGCTTTCTTT.

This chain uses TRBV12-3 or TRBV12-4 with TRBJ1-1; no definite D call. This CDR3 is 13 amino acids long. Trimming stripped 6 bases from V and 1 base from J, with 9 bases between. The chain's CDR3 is CASRPSRNTEAFF. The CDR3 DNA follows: TGTGCCAGCAGACCCAGCAGGAACACTGAAGCTTTCTTT.

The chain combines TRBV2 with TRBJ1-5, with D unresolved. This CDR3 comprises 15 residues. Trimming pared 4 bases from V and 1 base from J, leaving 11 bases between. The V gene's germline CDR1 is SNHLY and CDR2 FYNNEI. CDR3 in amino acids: CASSGSQMSNQPQHF. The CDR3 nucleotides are TGTGCCAGCAGTGGCAGCCAGATGAGCAATCAGCCCCAGCATTTT.

DNA of the CDR3: TGTGCCAGCAGACAGAACACAGATACGCAGTATTTT. Translation: CASRQNTDTQYF. V gene TRBV12-3 or TRBV12-4 combines with J gene TRBJ2-3; D remains unclear. Trimming took 6 bases from V and 2 from J, leaving 6 bases between them. This CDR3 region has 12 residues.

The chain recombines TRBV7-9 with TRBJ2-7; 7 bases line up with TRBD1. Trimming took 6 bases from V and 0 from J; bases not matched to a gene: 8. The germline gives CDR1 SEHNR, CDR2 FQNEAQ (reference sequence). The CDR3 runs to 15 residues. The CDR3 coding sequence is TGTGCCAGCAGTCCGGGACAGTCTTACTCCTACGAGCAGTACTTC. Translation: CASSPGQSYSYEQYF.

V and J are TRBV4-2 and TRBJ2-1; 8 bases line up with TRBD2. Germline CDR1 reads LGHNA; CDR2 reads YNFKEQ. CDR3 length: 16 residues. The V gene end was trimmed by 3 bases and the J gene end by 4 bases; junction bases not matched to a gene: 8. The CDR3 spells CASSQLRGGQYNEQFF. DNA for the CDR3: TGTGCCAGCAGCCAGTTACGGGGGGGGCAGTACAATGAGCAGTTCTTC.

CDR3 sequence: CASRNRGDTEAFF. The DNA for the CDR3 is TGTGCCAGCAGAAACCGGGGGGACACTGAAGCTTTCTTT. The chain carries TRBV7-9 and TRBJ1-1; TRBD1 is a possible D gene (5 bases). This CDR3 is built from 13 residues. Germline loops: CDR1 SEHNR, CDR2 FQNEAQ (reference sequence). Deletions cut 6 bases from V and 3 bases from J, with 11 bases between.

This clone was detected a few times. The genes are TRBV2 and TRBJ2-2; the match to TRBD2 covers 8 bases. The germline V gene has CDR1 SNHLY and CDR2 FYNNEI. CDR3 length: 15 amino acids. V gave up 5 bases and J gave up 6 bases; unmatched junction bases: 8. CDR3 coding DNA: TGTGCCAGCAGTTTGACTAGCGTTTATGCCGGGGAGCTGTTTTTT. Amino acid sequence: CASSLTSVYAGELFF.

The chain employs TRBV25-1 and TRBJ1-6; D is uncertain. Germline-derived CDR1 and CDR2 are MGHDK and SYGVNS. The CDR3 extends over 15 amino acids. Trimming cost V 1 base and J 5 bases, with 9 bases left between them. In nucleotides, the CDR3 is TGTGCCAGCAGTGAATTTCAACTCGATAATTCACCCCTCCACTTT. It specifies CASSEFQLDNSPLHF. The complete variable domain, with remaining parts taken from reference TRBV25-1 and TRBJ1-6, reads EADIYQTPRYLVIGTGKKITLECSQTMGHDKMYWYQQDPGMELHLIHYSYGVNSTEKGDLSSESTVSRIRTEHFPLTLESARPSHTSQYLCASSEFQLDNSPLHFGNGTRLTVT.

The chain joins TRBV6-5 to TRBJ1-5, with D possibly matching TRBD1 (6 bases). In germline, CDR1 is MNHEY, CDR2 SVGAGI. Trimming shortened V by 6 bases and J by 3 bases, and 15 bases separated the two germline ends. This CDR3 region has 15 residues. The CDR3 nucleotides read TGTGCCAGCAGGAAGGGGGTCGATCCCAATCAGCCCCAGCATTTT. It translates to CASRKGVDPNQPQHF.

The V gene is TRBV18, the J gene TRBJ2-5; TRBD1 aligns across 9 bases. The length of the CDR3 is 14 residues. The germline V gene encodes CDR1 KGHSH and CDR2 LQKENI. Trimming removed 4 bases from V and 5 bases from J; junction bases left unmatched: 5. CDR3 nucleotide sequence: TGTGCCAGCTCACTTACAGGGGGCGGCGAGACCCAGTACTTC. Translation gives CASSLTGGGETQYF.

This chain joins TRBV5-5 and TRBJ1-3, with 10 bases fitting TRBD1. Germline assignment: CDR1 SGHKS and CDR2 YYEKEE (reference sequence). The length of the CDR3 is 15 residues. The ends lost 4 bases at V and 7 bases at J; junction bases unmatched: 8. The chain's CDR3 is CASSPGTGVGNTIYF. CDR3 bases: TGTGCCAGCAGCCCCGGGACAGGGGTTGGTAACACCATATATTTT. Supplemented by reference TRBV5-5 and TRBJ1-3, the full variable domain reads DAGVTQSPTHLIKTRGQQVTLRCSPISGHKSVSWYQQVLGQGPQFIFQYYEKEERGRGNFPDRFSARQFPNYSSELNVNALLLGDSALYLCASSPGTGVGNTIYFGEGSWLTVV.

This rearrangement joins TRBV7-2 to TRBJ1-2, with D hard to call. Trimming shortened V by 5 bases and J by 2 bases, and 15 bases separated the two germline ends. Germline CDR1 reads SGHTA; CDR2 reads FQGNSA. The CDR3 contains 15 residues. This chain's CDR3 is CASSAPPAANYGYTF. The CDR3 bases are TGTGCCAGCAGCGCCCCCCCGGCAGCAAACTATGGCTACACCTTC.